This T cell receptor beta chain was profiled in a study of cytomegalovirus exposure and HLA in healthy donors. General observations from the study: The likely explanation for a cluster of highly shared sequence variants was sequencing artifact. Later analysis indicated greater clonal expansion among HLA-associated TCR beta chains than among equally common other chains.

In the PCR, 60 Vbeta and 13 Jbeta primers were used. Method: immunoSEQ multiplex PCR; TCRdb's copy keeps in-frame clones and lacks some. The sample lists around 170,000 clones; roughly 77% were seen once. Remarks on this clone: Its target is unknown.

Germline lookup yields CDR1 MDHEN and CDR2 SYDVKM. This CDR3 spans 15 amino acids. V was clipped by 5 bases and J by 6 bases; unmatched bases: 6. Material: PBMCs. The clonotype was recovered from a woman aged 25 to 39 in good health and CMV-seropositive. The chain joins TRBV28 to TRBJ2-1; 11 bases agree with TRBD2. Here the CDR3 DNA reads TGTGCCAGCAGTCCGACTAGCGGGGCCAGCAATGAGCAGTTCTTC. Its translation: CASSPTSGASNEQFF.